This TCR beta chain is from a study of pediatric ulcerative colitis. In the case of this clone: Its antigen is still unknown.

Findings and caveats of the study: Rectal repertoires separated controls, mild-moderate and acute severe colitis. Some T cells in rectal biopsies may come from blood, especially with overt colitis.

One to two pinch biopsies were taken from the rectum during colonoscopy. Ulcerative colitis patients received no immunosuppressive medication before the diagnostic colonoscopy. Measured with immunoSEQ multiplex PCR; TCRdb has only the in-frame clones, and not every one. The sample yields fewer than 20,000 clones, roughly 74% seen once. The junction had 9 bases not matched to a gene; V was cut back by 3 bases and J by 6 bases. From germline, CDR1 is SGDLS and CDR2 YYNGEE. The length of the CDR3 is 14 residues. J is TRBJ2-7 and V is TRBV9; TRBD1 agrees at 7 bases. The TCR was taken from a boy younger than 18 with moderate ulcerative colitis. Sequenced material: gut tissue. DNA of the CDR3: TGTGCCAGCAGCGAACAGACAGGGCCCGGCGAGCAGTACTTC. Amino acid sequence: CASSEQTGPGEQYF.